The 12 T cell receptor beta chains given below trace back to one sample, sequenced in a study of shared clonotypes between healthy human individuals. This table comes from immunoSEQ multiplex PCR, and its TCRdb copy is limited to in-frame clones, with some not included. The repertoire holds a few million clones, with more than 90% as singletons. Source material: naive CD4+ T cells sorted from blood. Stated subset: CD45RA+ positively selected. These receptors were obtained from a man aged 18 to 29 in good health.

This chain links TRBV2 with TRBJ2-5, with D tentatively TRBD1 or TRBD2 (5 bases each). Between the trimmed V and J ends, which lost 4 bases and 5 bases, there was a span of 11 bases. CDR1 is SNHLY and CDR2 is FYNNEI in the germline V gene. This CDR3 contains 13 residues. The CDR3 DNA follows: TGTGCCAGCAGTGTACTAGGGACGGAGACCCAGTACTTC. Its protein product is CASSVLGTETQYF.

This chain joins TRBV5-1 and TRBJ1-5; D ambiguous. Germline V lookup: CDR1 SGHRS, CDR2 YFSETQ. The CDR3 totals 15 residues. Trimming left V 0 bases short and J 6 bases short, with 13 bases between. In nucleotides, the CDR3 is TGCGCCAGCAGCTTGGGTCACCAGGTCGGTCAGCCCCAGCATTTT. Translated: CASSLGHQVGQPQHF. Filled out from reference TRBV5-1 and TRBJ1-5, the complete variable domain reads KAGVTQTPRYLIKTRGQQVTLSCSPISGHRSVSWYQQTPGQGLQFLFEYFSETQRNKGNFPGRFSGRQFSNSRSEMNVSTLELGDSALYLCASSLGHQVGQPQHFGDGTRLSIL.

This clone was seen only once. The V and J genes are TRBV19 and TRBJ1-5; D is uncertain. The germline gives CDR1 LNHDA, CDR2 SQIVND (reference sequence). The CDR3 is 15 residues long. With 1 base removed from V and 3 bases from J, the gap between germline ends came to 10 bases. The DNA of the CDR3 is TGTGCCAGTAGTATAGGGGTAGGGTTCAATCAGCCCCAGCATTTT. Translation gives CASSIGVGFNQPQHF. Variable domain in full (rest from reference TRBV19 and TRBJ1-5): DGGITQSPKYLFRKEGQNVTLSCEQNLNHDAMYWYRQDPGQGLRLIYYSQIVNDFQKGDIAEGYSVSREKKESFPLTVTSAQKNPTAFYLCASSIGVGFNQPQHFGDGTRLSIL.

The CDR3, as DNA: TGTGCCAGTAGAGGACCCTGGGGGGGCCCAGATACGCAGTATTTT. Translation gives CASRGPWGGPDTQYF. J is TRBJ2-3 and V is TRBV19, with D possibly matching TRBD2 (7 bases). Trimming removed 6 bases at V and 4 bases at J, with 17 bases between. The CDR3 loop spans 15 amino acids. Germline V CDR1 and CDR2: LNHDA, SQIVND (reference sequence).

The V call is TRBV11-2, the J call TRBJ1-3; TRBD1 is a possible D gene (5 bases). The V gene lost 0 bases and the J gene lost 0 bases, with 15 bases spanning the gap. The length of the CDR3 is 18 residues. The germline V gene encodes CDR1 SGHAT and CDR2 FQNNGV. CDR3 bases: TGTGCCAGCAGCTTAGAGGGACTTTCCCCCGGCTCTGGAAACACCATATATTTT. This gives the protein CASSLEGLSPGSGNTIYF.

The chain is built from TRBV2 and TRBJ2-1; D is perhaps TRBD1 (6 bases). The CDR3 is made up of 14 amino acids. CDR1 SNHLY and CDR2 FYNNEI come from the germline V gene. Trimming cost V 7 bases and J 3 bases, with 13 bases left between them. CDR3 DNA: TGTGCCAGCATTCGGGACATACTCTACAATGAGCAGTTCTTC. Encoded protein: CASIRDILYNEQFF.

The rearrangement uses TRBV25-1 and TRBJ2-1; 7 bases fit TRBD2. Germline CDR1 and CDR2: MGHDK and SYGVNS. This CDR3 contains 16 residues. Trimming at V came to 0 bases and at J to 2 bases, leaving 4 bases not matched to a gene. The CDR3 DNA reads as TGTGCCAGCAGTGAATACGCGGGGGAAACCTACAATGAGCAGTTCTTC. Its translation is CASSEYAGETYNEQFF.

This clone was picked up one time. CDR3 amino acids: CASSYRGLPGEQYF. CDR3 bases: TGTGCCAGCAGCTACAGGGGGCTCCCTGGCGAGCAGTACTTC. The genes are TRBV6-5 and TRBJ2-7; 9 nucleotides align to TRBD1. The germline CDR1 and CDR2 sequences are MNHEY and SVGAGI. The CDR3 extends over 14 amino acids. Unmatched junction bases numbered 9, after V lost 6 bases and J lost 6 bases.

The rearrangement uses TRBV6-1 and TRBJ2-5; D remains unclear. V dropped 0 bases and J dropped 4 bases, with 12 bases sitting between them. This CDR3 is 15 amino acids long. Germline values: CDR1 MNHNS, CDR2 SASEGT. This chain's CDR3 is CASSEASKSRETQYF. DNA of the CDR3: TGTGCCAGCAGTGAAGCGTCTAAGTCCCGAGAGACCCAGTACTTC.

A note on this clone: Within the sample, other DNA sequences also encode this same CDR3. The V call is TRBV19, the J call TRBJ2-7; no reliable D call. Germline V gene lookup returns CDR1 LNHDA and CDR2 SQIVND (reference sequence). V was pared by 4 bases and J by 2 bases, with 9 bases between. The CDR3 loop spans 13 amino acids. The CDR3 region is CASSNQGAYEQYF. The CDR3 DNA is TGTGCCAGTAGTAATCAAGGCGCCTACGAGCAGTACTTC.

The V call is TRBV2, the J call TRBJ2-3, with 11 bases that match TRBD2. CDR1 is SNHLY and CDR2 is FYNNEI in the germline V gene. The CDR3 is made up of 16 amino acids. Unmatched junction bases numbered 10, after V lost 5 bases and J lost 6 bases. The CDR3 DNA reads as TGTGCCAGCAGTCCCTTGCTAGCGGGGGGTCTGGATACGCAGTATTTT. Translated: CASSPLLAGGLDTQYF.

This chain connects TRBV29-1 to TRBJ2-1; a possible D gene is TRBD2 (6 bases). The CDR3 has 12 amino acids. V was clipped by 6 bases and J by 3 bases, with 9 bases between them. CDR1 is SQVTM, CDR2 ANQGSEA, per germline. CDR3 DNA: TGCAGCGTGCGGGACGGCTACAATGAGCAGTTCTTC. The encoded protein is CSVRDGYNEQFF.